The clone carrying this T cell receptor (beta chain) was observed a few times. Its target is not known. Other DNA sequences in the same sample also yield this CDR3. This sample stems from a study of beta chain features in type 1 diabetes. Via CD45RO/CCR7/CD25/CD127/CD95/CD27, cells of the CD4+ naive, central memory, regulatory and stem cell-like memory subsets were sorted. Study-level points and caveats: Shorter templates may be favored by PCR, equally so in patients and controls. Shorter TCRB CDR3s, moderately but significantly so, marked every one of the four CD4+ subsets in Type 1 diabetes patients.

In germline, CDR1 is SGHRS, CDR2 YFSETQ. The CDR3 is 14 amino acids. V shed 0 bases and J shed 5 bases, with 10 bases lying between them. All of the isolated RNA was reverse transcribed, so expressed TCRB transcripts were sequenced. The assay was immunoSEQ multiplex PCR, and TCRdb's table has in-frame clones only and misses some. The table lists more than 550,000 clones, around 15% of them singletons. The sequenced material came from naive CD4+ T cells from blood. The receptor comes from a man aged 18 to 29 with type 1 diabetes. This sequence joins TRBV5-1 and TRBJ2-3; no firm D call. CDR3 loop: CASSLVGPGDTQYF. CDR3 sequence (DNA): TGCGCCAGCAGCTTGGTGGGCCCGGGAGATACGCAGTATTTT.